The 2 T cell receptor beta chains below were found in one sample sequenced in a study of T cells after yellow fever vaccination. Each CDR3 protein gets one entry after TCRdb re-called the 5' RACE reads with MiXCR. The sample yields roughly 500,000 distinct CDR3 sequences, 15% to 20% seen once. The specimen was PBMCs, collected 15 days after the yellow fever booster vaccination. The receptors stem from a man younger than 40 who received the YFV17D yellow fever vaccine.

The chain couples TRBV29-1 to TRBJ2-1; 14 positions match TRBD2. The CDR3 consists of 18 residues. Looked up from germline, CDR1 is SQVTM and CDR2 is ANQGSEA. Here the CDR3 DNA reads TGCATCAAGACCCACCCCGGACTAGCGGGAGGTTACCACAATGAGCAGTTCTTC. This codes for CIKTHPGLAGGYHNEQFF.

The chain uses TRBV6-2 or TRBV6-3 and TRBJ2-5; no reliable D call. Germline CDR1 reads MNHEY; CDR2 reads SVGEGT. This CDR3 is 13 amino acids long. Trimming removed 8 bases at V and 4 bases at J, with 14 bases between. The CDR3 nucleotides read TGTGCCAGCGATGGGGTGAAGGGAGAGACCCAGTACTTC. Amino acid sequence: CASDGVKGETQYF.